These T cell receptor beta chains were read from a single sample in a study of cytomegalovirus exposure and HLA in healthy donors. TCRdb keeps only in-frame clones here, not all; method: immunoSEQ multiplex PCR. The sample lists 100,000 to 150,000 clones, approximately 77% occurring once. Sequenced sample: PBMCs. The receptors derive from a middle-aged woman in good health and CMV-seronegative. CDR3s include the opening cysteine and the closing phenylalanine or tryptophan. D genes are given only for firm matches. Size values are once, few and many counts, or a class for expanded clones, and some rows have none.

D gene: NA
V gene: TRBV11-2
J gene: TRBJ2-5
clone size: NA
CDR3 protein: CASSLAEGGETQYF

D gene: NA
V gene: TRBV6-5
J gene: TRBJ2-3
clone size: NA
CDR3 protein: CASSLTAPGTDTQYF

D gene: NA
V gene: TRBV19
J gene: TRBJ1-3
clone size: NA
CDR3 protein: CASSIAGSSGNTIYF

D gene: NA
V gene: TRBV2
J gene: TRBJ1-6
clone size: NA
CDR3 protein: CASSVQGSSYNSPLHF

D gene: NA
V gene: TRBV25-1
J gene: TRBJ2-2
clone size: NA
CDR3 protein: CASSPQGNTGELFF

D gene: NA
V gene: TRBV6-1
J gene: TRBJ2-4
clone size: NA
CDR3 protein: CATWLRSEAKNIQYF

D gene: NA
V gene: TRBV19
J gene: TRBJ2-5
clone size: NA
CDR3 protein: CASSIGGGRPQETQYF

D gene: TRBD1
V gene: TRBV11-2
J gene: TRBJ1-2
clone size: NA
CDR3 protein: CASRHTLQGGTEGYTF

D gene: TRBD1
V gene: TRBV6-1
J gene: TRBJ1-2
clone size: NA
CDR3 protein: CASSEQTGNYGYTF

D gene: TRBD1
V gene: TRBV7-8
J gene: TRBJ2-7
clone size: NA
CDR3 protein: CASSLEGQASYEQYF

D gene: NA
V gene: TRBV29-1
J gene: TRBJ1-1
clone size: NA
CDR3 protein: CSASRGLSNTEAFF

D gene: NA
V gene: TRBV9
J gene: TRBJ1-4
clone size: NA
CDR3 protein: CASSPSTEPLEKLFF

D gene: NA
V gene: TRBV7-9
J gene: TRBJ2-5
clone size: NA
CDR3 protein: CASSSDTSNLQETQYF

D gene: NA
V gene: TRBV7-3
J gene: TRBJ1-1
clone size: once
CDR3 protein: CASSPGHTNTEAFF

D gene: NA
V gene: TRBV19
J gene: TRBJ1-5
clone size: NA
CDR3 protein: CASNVIGGDSNQPQHF

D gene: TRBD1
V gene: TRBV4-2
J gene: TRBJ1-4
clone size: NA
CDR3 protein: CASSQEDRVLQVSNEKLFF

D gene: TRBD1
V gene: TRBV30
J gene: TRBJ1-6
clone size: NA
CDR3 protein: CAWSVPGTGGYNSPLHF

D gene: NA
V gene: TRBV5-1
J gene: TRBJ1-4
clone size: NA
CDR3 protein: CASSLEAGDEKLFF

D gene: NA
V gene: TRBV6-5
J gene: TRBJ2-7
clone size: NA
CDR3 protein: CASRRQRESSYEQYF

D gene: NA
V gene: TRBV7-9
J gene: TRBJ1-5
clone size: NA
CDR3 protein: CSSSLDSAIPHF

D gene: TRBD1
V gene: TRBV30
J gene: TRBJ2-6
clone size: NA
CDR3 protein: CAWSLGGAPSGANVLTF

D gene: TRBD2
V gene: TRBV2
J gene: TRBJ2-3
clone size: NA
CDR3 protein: CASRADSGGAYTQYF

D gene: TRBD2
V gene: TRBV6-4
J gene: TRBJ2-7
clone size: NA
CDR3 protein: CATMPLAGASYEQYF

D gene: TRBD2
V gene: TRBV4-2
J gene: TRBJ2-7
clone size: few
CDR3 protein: CASSQASTSGSMTYEQYF

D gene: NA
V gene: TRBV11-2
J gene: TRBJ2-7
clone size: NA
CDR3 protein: CASSLVRGISYEQYF

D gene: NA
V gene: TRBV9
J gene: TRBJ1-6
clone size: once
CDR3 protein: CASSPRVWPDNSPLHF

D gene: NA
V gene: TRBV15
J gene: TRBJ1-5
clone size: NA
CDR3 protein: CATSRDQGWNQPQHF

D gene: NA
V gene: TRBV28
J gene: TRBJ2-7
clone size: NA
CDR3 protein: CASSQGHARIYEQYF

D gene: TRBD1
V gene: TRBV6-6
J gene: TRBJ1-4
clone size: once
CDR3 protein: CASSKGQGAFTEKLFF

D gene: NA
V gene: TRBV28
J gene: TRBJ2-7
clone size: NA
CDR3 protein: CASMGGFHEQYF

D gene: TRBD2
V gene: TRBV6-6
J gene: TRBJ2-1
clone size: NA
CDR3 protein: CASSYSGRGEQFF

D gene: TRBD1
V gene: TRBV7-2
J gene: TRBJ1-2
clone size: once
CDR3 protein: CASRKGTGYYGYTF

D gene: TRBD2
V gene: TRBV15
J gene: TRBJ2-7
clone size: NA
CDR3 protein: CATSRKTSGNNYEQYF

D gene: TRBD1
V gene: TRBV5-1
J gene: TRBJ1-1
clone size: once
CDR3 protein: CASSHGQGGTEAFF

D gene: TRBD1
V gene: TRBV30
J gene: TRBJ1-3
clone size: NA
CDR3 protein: CACRTDRGNLPIYF

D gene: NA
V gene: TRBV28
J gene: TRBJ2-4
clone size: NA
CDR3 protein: CASSLGVREPHGDIQYF